This TCR beta chain was recovered during a study of blood T cell repertoires in COVID-19. Clones were sequenced by immunoSEQ multiplex PCR, and TCRdb holds only the in-frame ones, with some missing. The profile covers fewer than 300,000 clones, with about 86% appearing a single time and around 3.2% taken by the ten largest. The CDR3 is 14 residues long. V lost 1 base and J lost 3, with 9 bases in between. Germline lookup yields CDR1 MNHNS and CDR2 SASEGT. Sequencing was performed on peripheral blood. The chain joins TRBV6-1 to TRBJ1-1; D gene uncertain. This TCR derives from a woman aged 55-75 years with active or convalescent COVID-19. The CDR3 DNA reads as TGTGCCAGCAGTGAAGGGGCAGTGCACACTGAAGCTTTCTTT. Translating it yields CASSEGAVHTEAFF.